This TCR beta chain was documented in a study of T cells in localized non-small cell lung cancer. The germline CDR1 and CDR2 sequences are SGHDT and YYEEEE. The CDR3 runs to 15 residues. This clone is large by share. Its antigen remains unidentified. One end of the junction does not line up with germline, which may come from a read error. Produced via immunoSEQ multiplex PCR; TCRdb's table is partial and in-frame only. The data hold under 50,000 clones, with 86% observed a single time. Overall study results and limits: Clonality peaked in uninvolved adjacent lung rather than tumor.

The V gene is TRBV5-6, the J gene TRBJ2-2, with unresolved D. This material consisted of PBMCs, taken before any cancer treatment. This receptor was obtained from a man aged 35 to 69 with stage II lung adenocarcinoma. This CDR3 reads CASRLAVENTGELFF. For the CDR3, the DNA is TGTGCCAGCCGCTTGGCTGTCGAGAACACCGGGGAGCTGTTTTTT.